Following are 15 T cell receptor beta chains from one sample sequenced in a study of technical replicates of blood from a handful of donors. The table came from immunoSEQ multiplex PCR; TCRdb's copy has only in-frame clones and leaves some out. This table holds just over 75,000 clones, 90% to 95% found once. Sequencing was done on a sample of T cells isolated from PBMCs. Source of these receptors: a human donor in good health.

The CDR3 region has the DNA TGTGCCAGCAGTGAAGGGACTAGCGTAAGCACAGATACGCAGTATTTT. It yields the protein CASSEGTSVSTDTQYF. This rearrangement joins TRBV6-1 to TRBJ2-3; TRBD2 aligns across 9 bases. From germline, CDR1 is MNHNS and CDR2 SASEGT. V lost 1 base, J lost 0 bases, and 2 bases stayed unmatched. The CDR3 length is 16 residues.

V gene TRBV4-1 combines with J gene TRBJ2-7, with 10 bases fitting TRBD2. The CDR3 is 16 residues long. Germline loops: CDR1 MGHRA, CDR2 YSYEKL. With V trimmed by 4 bases and J by 3 bases, 9 bases remained unmatched. Here the CDR3 DNA reads TGCGCCAGCAGCCCTACGGGACTAGCGATGGGCTACGAGCAGTACTTC. Its protein product is CASSPTGLAMGYEQYF.

About this clone itself: An end of the junction does not agree with germline; a read error may underlie this. The CDR3 region is CASSIRQGQIF. The CDR3 coding sequence is TGTGCCAGCAGTATCAGACAGGGACAGATTTTC. The J gene is TRBJ1-2, the V gene TRBV11-1, with TRBD1 matching over 7 bases. The CDR3 sequence is 11 residues long. Germline V gene sequence: CDR1 SGHAT, CDR2 FQDESV (reference sequence). Variable domain in full (rest from reference TRBV11-1 and TRBJ1-2): EAEVAQSPRYKITEKSQAVAFWCDPISGHATLYWYRQILGQGPELLVQFQDESVVDDSQLPKDRFSAERLKGVDSTLKIQPAELGDSAMYLCASSIRQGQIFGSGTRLTVV.

The V and J genes are TRBV9 and TRBJ2-5, with D possibly matching TRBD2 (7 bases). Germline V CDR1 and CDR2: SGDLS, YYNGEE. Trimming removed 3 bases from V and 2 bases from J, with 17 bases in between. The CDR3 sequence is 16 residues long. The CDR3 here is CASSGGTAGAQETQYF. The CDR3 DNA is TGTGCCAGCAGCGGGGGGACGGCGGGGGCTCAAGAGACCCAGTACTTC.

This clone was detected only once. The chain joins TRBV6-1 to TRBJ2-7; maybe TRBD2 (6 bases). V was cut by 1 base and J by 3 bases, with 16 bases left in between. There are 16 residues in the CDR3. Germline V gives CDR1 MNHNS, CDR2 SASEGT. CDR3 in DNA: TGTGCCAGCAGTGAAGGACGAGGAGTGGGAGGCTACGAGCAGTACTTC. It is translated as CASSEGRGVGGYEQYF.

This sequence joins TRBV6-5 and TRBJ2-7; the D gene is possibly TRBD1 (7 bases). Germline V gives CDR1 MNHEY, CDR2 SVGAGI. CDR3 size: 16 residues. Deletions cut 0 bases from V and 3 bases from J, with 15 bases between. The CDR3 bases are TGTGCCAGCAGTTACTCGAATGTCAGGGGGGACTACGAGCAGTACTTC. As protein: CASSYSNVRGDYEQYF.

This chain uses TRBV6-5 with TRBJ1-1; D might be TRBD1 (5 bases). The V gene's germline CDR1 is MNHEY and CDR2 SVGAGI. Between the trimmed V and J ends, which lost 7 bases and 1 base, there was a span of 10 bases. The CDR3 length is 13 residues. The CDR3 reads CASTRGGNTEAFF. The CDR3, as DNA: TGTGCCAGCACCCGCGGGGGGAACACTGAAGCTTTCTTT.

This sequence joins TRBV5-1 and TRBJ2-3; 10 bases match TRBD2. CDR1 and CDR2 (germline): SGHRS, YFSETQ. The ends lost 2 bases at V and 5 bases at J; junction bases unmatched: 2. This CDR3 region has 14 residues. The CDR3 nucleotides read TGCGCCAGCAGCTTAGCGGGAGGGATAGATACGCAGTATTTT. It codes for CASSLAGGIDTQYF.

The chain carries TRBV4-2 and TRBJ1-3, with TRBD1 matching over 10 bases. CDR1 and CDR2 from the germline V gene are LGHNA and YNFKEQ. V shed 0 bases, J shed 8 bases, and the junction held 7 bases outside the gene matches. The CDR3 is made up of 16 amino acids. The CDR3 is CASSQDQDRGADTIYF. The CDR3 DNA reads TGTGCCAGCAGCCAAGACCAGGACAGGGGGGCGGACACCATATATTTT.

The V gene is TRBV2, the J gene TRBJ2-1, with 8 bases that match TRBD2. With V trimmed by 6 bases and J by 2 bases, 9 bases remained unmatched. There are 16 residues in the CDR3. Germline assignment: CDR1 SNHLY and CDR2 FYNNEI. The CDR3: CASRDESGSAYNEQFF. The CDR3 bases are TGTGCCAGCAGGGATGAGAGCGGGAGTGCCTACAATGAGCAGTTCTTC.

The CDR3 region is CASSDQAGGPEGYGYTF. The CDR3 DNA follows: TGTGCCAGCAGTGATCAAGCAGGGGGCCCGGAGGGCTATGGCTACACCTTC. The V call is TRBV6-1, the J call TRBJ1-2, with 8 bases aligning to TRBD1. This CDR3 spans 17 amino acids. Germline V gene data show CDR1 as MNHNS and CDR2 as SASEGT. V was clipped by 3 bases and J by 4 bases; unmatched bases: 13.

The V call is TRBV6-5, the J call TRBJ1-1, with D possibly being TRBD1 (6 bases). The CDR3 runs 12 residues. Trimming shortened V by 0 bases and J by 12 bases, and 11 bases separated the two germline ends. In germline, CDR1 is MNHEY, CDR2 SVGAGI. The CDR3 region has the DNA TGTGCCAGCAGTTACTCAGGGAGGGGGACTTTCTTT. Protein: CASSYSGRGTFF.

This clone was detected a few times. J is TRBJ2-7 and V is TRBV4-2; 8 bases line up with TRBD2. Per germline, CDR1 LGHNA and CDR2 YNFKEQ. The CDR3 sequence is 16 residues long. Trimming removed 7 bases from V and 1 base from J; junction bases left unmatched: 12. This CDR3 is CASTANGPSGSYEQYF. The DNA of the CDR3 is TGTGCCAGCACCGCCAACGGGCCTAGCGGGTCCTACGAGCAGTACTTC.

This chain uses TRBV28 with TRBJ1-5, with D possibly being TRBD1 (6 bases). This CDR3 region has 13 residues. CDR1 MDHEN and CDR2 SYDVKM come from the germline V gene. Trimming took 3 bases from V and 5 from J, leaving 8 bases between them. This chain's CDR3 is CASSLDSDQPQHF. Here the CDR3 DNA reads TGTGCCAGCAGTTTGGACAGTGATCAGCCCCAGCATTTT.

The table lists this clone with a count of one. The chain recombines TRBV10-3 with TRBJ2-3; a possible D gene is TRBD2 (5 bases). This CDR3 comprises 15 residues. Germline V lookup: CDR1 ENHRY, CDR2 SYGVKD. V dropped 0 bases and J dropped 0 bases, with 7 bases sitting between them. Here the CDR3 DNA reads TGTGCCATCAGTGAGTCTAGAGGGAGCACAGATACGCAGTATTTT. It translates to CAISESRGSTDTQYF.